A selection of T cell receptor beta chains follows, all from one sample in a study of blood T cell repertoires in COVID-19. Sequencing used immunoSEQ multiplex PCR; TCRdb keeps in-frame clones, though not all of them. The sample records about 270,000 clones, roughly 85% being singletons. Sequencing was performed on PBMCs or T cells enriched from blood (not recorded which). The receptors were gathered from a woman aged 45-60 years with acute COVID-19. The CDR3 runs from the conserved cysteine through the conserved F or W. The D gene is left open where the match is weak. Clone size is given for some rows only: seen once, a few or many times, or a class if the clone is expanded.

>TRBV5-1|TRBD2|TRBJ2-1|NA
CASSLGLAGGWAHEQFF
TGCGCCAGCAGCTTGGGACTAGCGGGGGGTTGGGCCCATGAGCAGTTCTTC
>TRBV6-1|TRBD2|TRBJ2-7|NA
CASSEAGRGGLISYEQYF
TGTGCCAGCAGTGAAGCGGGTCGGGGGGGCCTTATTTCCTACGAGCAGTACTTC
>TRBV7-2|TRBD2|TRBJ2-7|NA
CASSLWGTSTAEQYF
TGTGCCAGCAGCTTATGGGGGACTAGCACAGCCGAGCAGTACTTC
>TRBV29-1|TRBD1|TRBJ1-1|NA
CSVRDRDDTEAFF
TGCAGCGTCCGAGACAGGGACGACACTGAAGCTTTCTTT
>TRBV7-9|TRBD2|TRBJ2-3|NA
CASSEGSGGAPGDTQYF
TGTGCCAGCAGCGAGGGGAGCGGGGGGGCCCCAGGGGATACGCAGTATTTT
>TRBV10-3|NA|TRBJ1-2|NA
CAISDPGHLTNYGYTF
TGTGCCATCAGTGATCCGGGACACTTAACTAACTATGGCTACACCTTC
>TRBV2|TRBD1|TRBJ1-1|NA
CASTSDRVNTEAFF
TGTGCCAGCACCTCCGACAGGGTGAACACTGAAGCTTTCTTT
>TRBV2|NA|TRBJ2-3|NA
CASSAGTVEGRDTQYF
TGTGCCAGCAGTGCAGGGACAGTTGAGGGGAGGGATACGCAGTATTTT
>TRBV27|NA|TRBJ1-2|once
CASSSQLRQGYTF
TGTGCCAGCAGTTCCCAATTACGACAGGGCTACACCTTC
>TRBV24-1|NA|TRBJ2-2|NA
CASESGVRTGELFF
TGTGCCTCGGAATCAGGGGTGCGGACCGGGGAGCTGTTTTTT
>TRBV30|NA|TRBJ1-2|many
CAWSVQNAGIYGYTF
TGTGCCTGGAGTGTACAAAATGCCGGGATCTATGGCTACACCTTC
>TRBV10-3|TRBD1|TRBJ2-1|NA
CAISERQGPRDEQFF
TGTGCCATCAGTGAACGACAGGGGCCCCGGGATGAGCAGTTCTTC